This T cell receptor beta chain emerged from a study of CD8+ T cells in alopecia areata. The overall study: Each day, treated patients took oral tofacitinib twice, at 5 to 10 mg per dose. General study findings and limits: During tofacitinib treatment, many expanded lesional clones remained in scalp and blood.

The table lists this clone with a few counts. Its antigen is not known. The germline gene is not matched at one end of the junction; a read error may be the cause. The sequencing template was cDNA reverse transcribed from extracted RNA. Sequencing was performed with immunoSEQ multiplex PCR; in TCRdb, only in-frame clones are kept and a portion is missing. The sample consists of hundreds of thousands of clones, about 62% of them appearing once. CDR1 is SSHAT and CDR2 is FNYEAQ in the germline V gene (reference sequence). The CDR3 consists of 13 residues. Treatment described: oral pan-JAK inhibitor, 5-10 mg twice daily.

J is TRBJ2-2 and V is TRBV7-7; no definite D call. The TCR sequence derives from a human donor with alopecia areata. The sample in question was CD4+ T cells sorted from blood, obtained at week 24, from a patient treated with tofacitinib. This CDR3 reads CASSAAFTGELFF. The CDR3 coding sequence is TGTGCTAGCAGCGCGGCCTTCACCGGGGAGCTGTTTTTT.